The following is a T cell receptor (beta chain) sequence with its context. The sample comes from a study of shared clonotypes between healthy human individuals. CDR1 and CDR2 from the germline V gene are MDHEN and SYDVKM. V shed 5 bases and J 1 base; nucleotides not matched to a gene: 2. This CDR3 spans 14 amino acids. Clones were sequenced by immunoSEQ multiplex PCR, and TCRdb holds only the in-frame ones, with some missing. This sample carries roughly 850,000 clones, around 96% of them seen once, and the ten largest clones take about 0.25%. Selected positively for CCR7 and CD45RO-negative, naive CD8 cells excluded terminally differentiated effector memory CD45RA+ cells.

This chain connects TRBV28 to TRBJ1-5, with 7 nucleotides matching TRBD1. This TCR derives from a man aged 25-40 years in good health. The material sequenced was naive CD8+ T cells sorted from blood. The CDR3 region has the DNA TGTGCCAGCAGTCACAGGGGAAGCAATCAGCCCCAGCATTTT. It is translated as CASSHRGSNQPQHF.